The T cell receptor beta chain described here comes from a study of molecular identifiers for immune sequencing clone quantification. CD8+CD4-CCR7+CD45RA+ sorting gave the naive CD8 T cells. Findings and caveats of the study: Underestimated sizes of highly expanded clones could result from identical TCR molecules that share a barcode. Among around 1 million naive cells, spiked Jurkat TCR RNA from a single cell was reportedly detectable. Clonotypes surpassing 20 RNA copies contained over 99% of effector molecules, versus under 1% in naive cells.

In its sample, this clonotype was seen many times. The target antigen is unknown. This CDR3 is built from 13 residues. The ends lost 3 bases at V and 9 bases at J; junction bases unmatched: 5. Germline-derived CDR1 and CDR2 are SQVTM and ANQGSEA. Using its own MiXCR run on the PCR reads, TCRdb lists one record per CDR3 protein. The sample holds about 40,000 distinct CDR3 sequences, approximately 17% seen once. V usage is TRBV29-1 and J usage is TRBJ2-1; 10 nucleotides line up with TRBD2. Input material: naive CD8+ T cells from blood, with Jurkat cell RNA spiked in. Subset defined: FACS-sorted CD8+CD4-CCR7+CD45RA+ naive T cells. The sequence derives from a human donor in good health. Some libraries in this study had Jurkat cell RNA spiked in. CDR3 sequence reads: CSVEASGRSEQFF. The CDR3 DNA follows: TGCAGCGTTGAGGCTAGCGGGAGAAGTGAGCAGTTCTTC.